This TCR beta chain was recorded in a study of control samples from healthy donors and cancer patients. Assay used: immunoSEQ multiplex PCR; TCRdb lists only in-frame clones, some missing. There are approximately 150,000 clones in the sample; approximately 90% occur only once, and roughly 0.64% lies in the top ten. Germline V gene data show CDR1 as KGHSH and CDR2 as LQKENI. The CDR3 has 14 residues. V was clipped by 2 bases and J by 10 bases, with 15 bases between them. This chain joins TRBV18 and TRBJ2-1, with D perhaps TRBD2 (5 bases). Input material: blood. This receptor was taken from a woman aged 25 to 45 in good health. The chain's CDR3 is CASSPSGLPREQFF. The DNA for the CDR3 is TGTGCCAGCTCACCATCCGGACTCCCCCGGGAGCAGTTCTTC. The full variable domain, rest sourced from reference TRBV18 and TRBJ2-1, is NAGVMQNPRHLVRRRGQEARLRCSPMKGHSHVYWYRQLPEEGLKFMVYLQKENIIDESGMPKERFSAEFPKEGPSILRIQQVVRGDSAAYFCASSPSGLPREQFFGPGTRLTVL.